This TCR beta chain appears in the sequencing data of a study of T cells in Graves' hyperthyroidism and ophthalmopathy. The study's findings and limits: The model identified upcoming ophthalmopathy a median around 6 months ahead of onset. Most expanded thyroid clonotypes above 0.001 recurred in blood.

Germline V lookup: CDR1 MDHEN, CDR2 SYDVKM. V was trimmed by 7 bases and J by 4 bases, leaving 16 bases between them. The CDR3 runs to 14 residues. There were TCR beta CDR3 regions amplified from RNA transcripts. The HTBI primer set was used in a first-round RT-PCR of the TCR CDR3. In TCRdb, the multiplex PCR reads were re-called with MiXCR into one record per CDR3 protein. The sample includes 600,000 or so distinct CDR3 sequences, roughly 14% of them seen just once. This clonotype was seen many times. The antigen remains unidentified. The V and J genes are TRBV28 and TRBJ1-2, with unresolved D. This receptor was obtained from a woman between 45 and 60 years old with Graves' ophthalmopathy. Sequenced material: blood. The CDR3 bases are TGTGCCAGCACTCCAATTGGGGTGGGCTATGGCTACACCTTC. Translating gives CASTPIGVGYGYTF.